The 25 T cell receptor beta chains below all came from one sample that was sequenced in a study of T cells in Graves' hyperthyroidism and ophthalmopathy. Regions amplified from RNA transcripts were the TCR beta CDR3 regions. TCR CDR3 regions were first amplified by RT-PCR with HTBI primers. TCRdb fed the multiplex PCR reads into MiXCR, producing one record per CDR3 protein. The top ten hold 2.5% to 4% of the sample, which has roughly 650,000 distinct CDR3 sequences, 15% to 20% seen once. Sequenced: blood. Receptors originate from a woman aged 35 to 49 with Graves' ophthalmopathy.

This clonotype showed up many times. Here the CDR3 reads CASSNFGQGGEDTQYF. The CDR3 DNA reads as TGTGCCAGCAGCAATTTTGGACAGGGTGGGGAAGATACGCAGTATTTT. J is TRBJ2-3 and V is TRBV7-3; 8 bases align to TRBD1. Germline CDR1 SGHTA, CDR2 FQGTGA. V shed 5 bases, J shed 5 bases, and the junction held 12 bases outside the gene matches. CDR3 length equals 16 residues.

The chain carries TRBV12-3 or TRBV12-4 and TRBJ1-4, with TRBD1 as a possible D gene (5 bases). The CDR3 consists of 16 residues. Trimming took off 7 bases at V and 7 bases at J, with 22 bases between the two ends. CDR3 amino acids: CASNAGGAEQAEKLFF. CDR3 sequence (DNA): TGTGCCAGCAATGCTGGAGGGGCGGAGCAGGCTGAAAAACTGTTTTTT.

The CDR3 DNA follows: TGTGCCAGCAGCCAAACAGGCGACTCTGGAAACACCATATATTTT. Encoded protein: CASSQTGDSGNTIYF. The chain couples TRBV14 to TRBJ1-3; possible D gene TRBD1, 5 bases. Germline V gene sequence: CDR1 SGHDN, CDR2 FVKESK. V was trimmed by 2 bases and J by 0 bases, leaving 8 bases between them. This CDR3 spans 15 amino acids.

As DNA, the CDR3 is TGCGCCAGCAATCTCCACAGGGGAGTAAATCAGCCCCAGCATTTT. Protein product: CASNLHRGVNQPQHF. The gene calls are TRBV10-1 and TRBJ1-5; TRBD1 matches at 7 bases. V was pared by 7 bases and J by 4 bases, with 10 bases of the junction left unmatched. The CDR3 is 15 residues long. Germline V gives CDR1 WNHNN, CDR2 SYGVQD (reference sequence).

The table lists this clonotype with a few counts. The chain links TRBV4-1 to TRBJ1-5, with TRBD1 identical over 7 bases. This CDR3 spans 14 amino acids. V shed 2 bases and J 7 bases; nucleotides not matched to a gene: 5. Germline assignment: CDR1 MGHRA and CDR2 YSYEKL. CDR3 bases: TGCGCCAGCAGCCAACCAGGGGGTAGGCAGCCCCAGCATTTT. Its protein product is CASSQPGGRQPQHF.

This clonotype was counted only a few times. The rearrangement uses TRBV15 and TRBJ1-1; D may be TRBD1 (6 bases). CDR1 is LNHNV and CDR2 is YYDKDF in the germline V gene (reference sequence). CDR3 length: 15 amino acids. The ends were cut back, 3 bases at V and 4 bases at J, with 15 bases in the middle. CDR3 nucleotide sequence: TGTGCCACCAGCAGCGGCGGTGAGGGGGGCACTGAAGCTTTCTTT. Translated: CATSSGGEGGTEAFF.

This clonotype was detected a few times. The chain employs TRBV5-1 and TRBJ1-1; tentative D call: TRBD1 (5 bases). Trimming took 3 bases from V and 6 from J, leaving 21 bases between them. The CDR3 is 16 residues long. Germline-derived CDR1 and CDR2 are SGHRS and YFSETQ. CDR3 amino acids: CASSSQVTSPPAEAFF. In DNA form, the CDR3 reads TGCGCCAGCAGCTCACAGGTTACATCTCCCCCAGCTGAAGCTTTCTTT.

This clonotype was detected ten times or more. V gene TRBV20-1 combines with J gene TRBJ2-2, with 9 bases identical to TRBD1. V lost 3 bases and J lost 1; bases outside the gene matches: 6. Germline assignment: CDR1 DFQATT and CDR2 SNEGSKA (reference sequence). The CDR3 loop spans 16 amino acids. CDR3 nucleotide sequence: TGCAGTGCTAGCTACAGGGGGCGCGAGAACACCGGGGAGCTGTTTTTT. Translation gives CSASYRGRENTGELFF.

Many counts were recorded for this clonotype. V usage is TRBV6-2 or TRBV6-3 and J usage is TRBJ2-3; the match to TRBD1 covers 10 bases. Germline V CDR1 and CDR2: MNHEY, SVGEGT. Germline trimming cut 4 bases from V and 10 bases from J; bases unmatched to any gene: 14. The CDR3 is 16 amino acids. CDR3: CASSSDRDRGTRAQYF. The CDR3 region has the DNA TGTGCCAGCAGTTCCGACCGGGACAGGGGCACAAGGGCGCAGTATTTT.

At least ten counts were recorded for this clonotype. The chain couples TRBV3-1 to TRBJ2-7; TRBD1 or TRBD2 may be the D gene (7 bases each). CDR1 and CDR2 from the germline V gene are LGHDT and YNNKEL (reference sequence). This CDR3 has 13 amino acids. Trimming shortened V by 5 bases and J by 7 bases, and 15 bases separated the two germline ends. The CDR3 region is CASSKNRGGEQYF. Here the CDR3 DNA reads TGTGCCAGCAGCAAAAACAGGGGAGGGGAGCAGTACTTC.

The chain joins TRBV12-3 or TRBV12-4 to TRBJ2-4, with a possible D match to TRBD1 (7 bases). The CDR3 consists of 13 residues. V was clipped by 4 bases and J by 8 bases, with 12 bases between them. CDR3 nucleotides: TGTGCCAGCAGTTCTACAGGGGAGGACATTCAGTACTTC. Translation: CASSSTGEDIQYF.

This clonotype was seen repeatedly, ten times or more. The rearrangement uses TRBV20-1 and TRBJ2-1, with 8 bases aligning to TRBD2. The germline gives CDR1 DFQATT, CDR2 SNEGSKA (reference sequence). The CDR3 contains 11 residues. The CDR3 region has the DNA TGCAGAACCAACCGGGAGGGTGAGCAGTTCTTC. It is translated as CRTNREGEQFF.

The chain carries TRBV2 and TRBJ2-7; weak D call: TRBD1 (6 bases). Per the germline V gene, CDR1 is SNHLY and CDR2 is FYNNEI. With 8 bases removed from V and 3 bases from J, the gap between germline ends came to 17 bases. The CDR3 has 14 residues. This CDR3 reads CASLNQDRSYEQYF. As DNA, the CDR3 is TGTGCCAGCCTCAATCAGGACAGAAGCTACGAGCAGTACTTC. The full variable domain, completed using reference TRBV2 and TRBJ2-7, is EPEVTQTPSHQVTQMGQEVILRCVPISNHLYFYWYRQILGQKVEFLVSFYNNEISEKSEIFDDQFSVERPDGSNFTLKIRSTKLEDSAMYFCASLNQDRSYEQYFGPGTRLTVT.

At least ten counts were recorded for this clonotype. The CDR3 reads CAWSPIDLESTDTQYF. The CDR3 DNA reads TGTGCCTGGAGTCCAATCGACCTGGAAAGCACAGATACGCAGTATTTT. The chain uses TRBV30 and TRBJ2-3; D remains unclear. The CDR3 covers 16 residues. Germline V gene sequence: CDR1 GTSNPN, CDR2 SVGIG (reference sequence). V was pared by 2 bases and J by 0 bases, with 15 bases between.

This rearrangement joins TRBV25-1 to TRBJ2-3; no clear D. V lost 5 bases and J 0 bases, leaving 6 bases between the germline ends. This CDR3 is 13 amino acids long. CDR1 is MGHDK, CDR2 SYGVNS, per germline. Written as DNA, the CDR3 is TGTGCCAGCAGTAAACCTAGCACAGATACGCAGTATTTT. Translated: CASSKPSTDTQYF.

This clonotype was found a few times. The rearrangement joins TRBV12-3 or TRBV12-4 to TRBJ2-1; 11 nucleotides align to TRBD2. This CDR3 region has 16 residues. V lost 3 bases, J lost 5 bases, and 6 bases stayed unmatched. CDR3 DNA sequence: TGTGCCAGCAGTTTTCGACAGGGACTAGCGGACAATGAGCAGTTCTTC. Amino acids: CASSFRQGLADNEQFF.

This clonotype was counted ten times or more. The rearrangement joins TRBV28 to TRBJ1-2; D not resolved. The CDR3 has 12 amino acids. Germline CDR1 is MDHEN and CDR2 is SYDVKM. Trimming left V 6 bases short and J 0 bases short, with 5 bases between. CDR3 in DNA: TGTGCCAGCAGGGACCCTAACTATGGCTACACCTTC. Its protein is CASRDPNYGYTF.

This clonotype occurred many times. This chain joins TRBV28 and TRBJ1-4, with a tentative D call TRBD1 (5 bases). The CDR3 has 15 amino acids. Germline V gene sequence: CDR1 MDHEN, CDR2 SYDVKM. Trimming removed 1 base at V and 0 bases at J, with 6 bases between. DNA of the CDR3: TGTGCCAGCAGTTTATTAGGGGCAACTAATGAAAAACTGTTTTTT. This sequence encodes CASSLLGATNEKLFF.

This clonotype came up many times. V gene TRBV2 combines with J gene TRBJ1-3, with TRBD1 as a possible D gene (5 bases). The CDR3 consists of 13 residues. CDR1 and CDR2 (germline): SNHLY, FYNNEI. With 7 bases removed from V and 2 bases from J, the gap between germline ends came to 9 bases. The CDR3 sequence is CASTGLPGNTIYF. The DNA for the CDR3 is TGTGCCAGCACAGGGTTACCTGGAAACACCATATATTTT.

This clonotype was detected many times. The rearrangement uses TRBV2 and TRBJ1-1; D unclear. CDR3 size: 15 residues. V was cut by 4 bases and J by 7 bases, with 19 bases left in between. Per germline, CDR1 SNHLY and CDR2 FYNNEI. The CDR3 sequence: CASSVQASSQSEAFF. The DNA of the CDR3 is TGTGCCAGCAGTGTGCAGGCATCCTCCCAAAGTGAAGCTTTCTTT.

This clonotype appeared many times. The rearrangement joins TRBV12-5 to TRBJ2-3; no clear D gene. Germline assignment: CDR1 LGHNT and CDR2 FRNRAP. Between the trimmed V and J ends, which lost 5 bases and 5 bases, there was a span of 11 bases. CDR3 length: 13 residues. DNA of the CDR3: TGTGCTAGTGGTGGCAATGTTGGAGATACGCAGTATTTT. Protein: CASGGNVGDTQYF.

Note on this clonotype: A much larger clone lies a single base off, so this may be a read error. The genes are TRBV28 and TRBJ2-1, with 7 bases lining up with TRBD1. V shed 8 bases and J 4 bases; nucleotides not matched to a gene: 8. This CDR3 contains 14 residues. Germline values: CDR1 MDHEN, CDR2 SYDVKM. In DNA, the CDR3 is TGTGCCAGCGGAGTTGGACAGGCTTACAATGAGCAGTTCTTC. Protein product: CASGVGQAYNEQFF.

This clonotype was counted only a few times. This sequence joins TRBV18 and TRBJ2-7; no clear D gene. CDR1 and CDR2 (germline): KGHSH, LQKENI. The CDR3 runs to 16 residues. V was shortened by 3 bases and J by 1 base, with 16 bases between the two germline ends. CDR3 region: CASSPPVGSISYEQYF. For the CDR3, the DNA is TGTGCCAGCTCACCCCCGGTTGGAAGCATATCCTACGAGCAGTACTTC.

The chain carries TRBV6-6 and TRBJ1-4, with D possibly matching TRBD1 (6 bases). From germline, CDR1 is MNHNY and CDR2 SVGAGI (reference sequence). The germline V and J ends were trimmed by 2 bases and 8 bases, with 24 bases remaining between them. CDR3 length: 18 residues. CDR3 DNA: TGTGCCAGCAGTTACGGCCCCTGGCGGGCAGGGGAACGAGAAAAACTGTTTTTT. Amino acids: CASSYGPWRAGEREKLFF.

This clonotype showed up many times. The chain joins TRBV7-3 to TRBJ1-1; D unclear. CDR1 is SGHTA and CDR2 is FQGTGA in the germline V gene. Deletions cut 2 bases from V and 0 bases from J, with 16 bases between. CDR3 size: 17 residues. CDR3 sequence reads: CASSLDEYTLMNTEAFF. Here the CDR3 DNA reads TGTGCCAGCAGCTTAGACGAATATACCCTAATGAACACTGAAGCTTTCTTT.